This TCR beta chain was sequenced during a study of blood T cell repertoires in COVID-19. Study-wide context: Collection of acute and convalescent COVID-19 samples took place in the United States, Italy and Spain.

The repertoire was sequenced with immunoSEQ multiplex PCR; TCRdb's copy has only in-frame clones and lacks some. Among approximately 120,000 clones listed, over 75% were seen once. This TCR derives from an elderly woman with acute or convalescent COVID-19. The source material was peripheral blood.

The CDR3 sequence: CASSDGRGVSVNSPLHF. The CDR3 region has the DNA TGTGCCAGCAGTGACGGTCGTGGAGTGTCAGTAAATTCACCCCTCCACTTT. The chain couples TRBV6-1 to TRBJ1-6, with D hard to call. This CDR3 region has 17 residues. V was pared by 3 bases and J by 7 bases, with 19 bases between. CDR1 and CDR2 from the germline V gene are MNHNS and SASEGT.